These T cell receptor beta chains were read from a single sample in a study of Graves' ophthalmopathy and Graves' hyperthyroidism. TCRdb reanalysed the multiplex PCR reads using MiXCR and keeps one entry per CDR3 protein. This table has about 550,000 distinct CDR3 sequences, under 45% appearing once. The source material was peripheral blood or thyroid tissue (not recorded which). All receptors come from an adult man with Graves' hyperthyroidism. Both conserved end residues are trimmed from each CDR3.

j_call	cdr3_length	v_call	cdr3_aa
TRBJ2-7	11	TRBV29-1	GVGLGTLYEQY
TRBJ2-5	13	TRBV7-2	ASSLVSGRDNEQY
TRBJ1-5	12	TRBV7-9	ASSSGTGGQPQH
TRBJ2-5	13	TRBV5-1	ASSWSGTPKETQY
TRBJ2-7	12	TRBV25-1	ASSGPGVTYEQY
TRBJ1-3	14	TRBV28	ASSETGGFSGNTIY
TRBJ2-2	13	TRBV19	ASSTNPGNTGELF
TRBJ2-2	10	TRBV6-5	ASSYFSGELF
TRBJ1-5	13	TRBV10-3	AIRGDSSPGVPQH
TRBJ1-5	9	TRBV24-1	ATSEGQTQH
TRBJ2-2	12	TRBV25-1	ASRGQGRTRELL
TRBJ1-1	11	TRBV12-3/TRBV12-4	ASSLLGGGEAF
TRBJ2-3	12	TRBV14	ASTNSPLTDTQY
TRBJ2-1	10	TRBV7-2	ASSQAGNEQF